This TCR beta chain originates from a study of blood T cell repertoires in COVID-19 (TCRdb year 2020). For the study in its entirety: Samples from collaborators originated in the United States, Italy and Spain and spanned both the acute and convalescent phases of COVID-19. The prospective study material was composed of cDNA or gDNA derived from T cells, B-cell-depleted T cells, or PBMCs. The dataset comprised deeply sampled blood TCRbeta repertoires from subjects exposed to, actively infected with, or recovered from COVID-19. The repertoires were made available in a free public database intended to serve as a resource for research on the immune response to SARS-CoV-2. Samples came from the ongoing ImmuneRACE study (first 160 participants) plus 1,254 subjects from 6 global collaborators. Sample metadata almost always included a de-identified subject ID, COVID-19 status, age in years and sex. HLA class I and class II types, where available, came from metadata supplied by the sample provider rather than from assay-based typing. Study-wide findings and limitations: How much clinical and demographic metadata was included differed by source and by participant, and the metadata was provided uncurated.

TCRbeta CDR3 regions were amplified from genomic DNA using the immunoSEQ Assay, a bias-controlled multiplex PCR. The study's own analysis went as follows. Nucleated cell counts per sample were estimated from amplification of reference gene primers within the assay. To quantify the absolute abundance of each unique TCRbeta CDR3 rearrangement, sequence reads were collapsed and filtered. For each sample, productive Simpson clonality was calculated as the square root of Simpson's diversity index over productive rearrangements. As stored in TCRdb, this immuneACCESS dataset retains in-frame rearrangements with V and J assigned. A fraction of the clones does not appear; measured against another copy, unresolved V genes explain less than half of the discrepancy, and the remainder lacks a known reason. The DNA gave D and trimming, while V, J and clone size come from that table. The sample table records 9,500 to 15,000 clones; approximately 72% of these occur just once. Of the sample, around a tenth is held by the ten largest clones.

Worth noting for this clone: The antigen this receptor binds is unknown. No per-base quality is available; no much larger clone lies one base away.

From the cysteine up to the phenylalanine, the CDR3 has a length of 15 residues. This entry keeps only the CDR3 DNA: 45 bases, framed from base 1. Germline trimming: 5 bases from V, 3 bases from J; junction bases outside gene matches: 5. From a lookup of the germline V gene (reference sequence), CDR1 and CDR2 are SGHAT and FQDESV. One collaborating source in Seattle enrolled patients during active infection and followed them longitudinally through the course of disease. Each collaborating institution followed its own protocols to collect whole blood in K2EDTA tubes. For TCRbeta analysis, collaborator samples were shipped as frozen whole blood, as isolated PBMCs, or as DNA extracted from either sample type.

The TCR comes from a man between 60 and 75 years old with COVID-19, enrolled during active disease. The sequencing sample was made of peripheral blood. The rearranged chain carries TRBV11-1 and TRBJ2-5, with 11 middle bases fitting TRBD2. The nucleotide sequence is TGTGCCAGCAGCCTCCAACTAGCGGGAGAAGAGACCCAGTACTTC. This translates into CASSLQLAGEETQYF.